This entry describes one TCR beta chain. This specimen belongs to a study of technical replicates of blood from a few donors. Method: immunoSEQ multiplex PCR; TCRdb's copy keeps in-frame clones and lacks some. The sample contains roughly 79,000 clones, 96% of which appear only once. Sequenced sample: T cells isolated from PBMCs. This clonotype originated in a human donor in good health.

CDR3 protein: CASSVEGQGIAYEQYF. The CDR3 nucleotides read TGTGCCAGCAGCGTAGAAGGACAGGGGATTGCTTACGAGCAGTACTTC. The gene calls are TRBV9 and TRBJ2-7; 9 bases map to TRBD1. Germline assignment: CDR1 SGDLS and CDR2 YYNGEE. V lost 0 bases, J lost 4 bases, and 8 bases stayed unmatched. The CDR3 extends over 16 amino acids.